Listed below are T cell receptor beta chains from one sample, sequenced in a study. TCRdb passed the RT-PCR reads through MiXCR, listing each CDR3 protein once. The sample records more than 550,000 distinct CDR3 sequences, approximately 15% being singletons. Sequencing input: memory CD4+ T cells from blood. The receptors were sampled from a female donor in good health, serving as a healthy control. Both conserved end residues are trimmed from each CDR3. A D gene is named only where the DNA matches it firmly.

CDR3 protein: RASGGPDEQY; J gene: TRBJ2-7; D gene: TRBD2; V gene: TRBV20-1
CDR3 protein: ASSQEKDRGIGFYEQY; J gene: TRBJ2-7; D gene: TRBD1; V gene: TRBV4-3
CDR3 protein: SAQPDSYGYT; J gene: TRBJ1-2; D gene: -; V gene: TRBV20-1
CDR3 protein: SANELLNYNEQF; J gene: TRBJ2-1; D gene: -; V gene: TRBV20-1
CDR3 protein: ASSFSPVYNEQF; J gene: TRBJ2-1; D gene: -; V gene: TRBV5-1
CDR3 protein: SVVDGSVDTQY; J gene: TRBJ2-3; D gene: -; V gene: TRBV29-1
CDR3 protein: SARSLAGEGLRGELF; J gene: TRBJ2-2; D gene: TRBD2; V gene: TRBV20-1
CDR3 protein: ASSDSNSYEQY; J gene: TRBJ2-7; D gene: -; V gene: TRBV25-1
CDR3 protein: ASSFIAGGVSYNEQF; J gene: TRBJ2-1; D gene: TRBD2; V gene: TRBV28
CDR3 protein: ASTRQGGGGSYT; J gene: TRBJ1-2; D gene: TRBD1; V gene: TRBV6-5
CDR3 protein: ASSPSGDTEAF; J gene: TRBJ1-1; D gene: -; V gene: TRBV7-3
CDR3 protein: ASSGQGGFDTQY; J gene: TRBJ2-3; D gene: TRBD1; V gene: TRBV12-3/TRBV12-4
CDR3 protein: ASSSGRLGNTEAF; J gene: TRBJ1-1; D gene: -; V gene: TRBV7-9
CDR3 protein: ASSSVGTGGKAF; J gene: TRBJ1-1; D gene: TRBD1; V gene: TRBV28
CDR3 protein: ASSLRARGYT; J gene: TRBJ1-2; D gene: -; V gene: TRBV6-1
CDR3 protein: ASSLAMDIDSSSTDTQY; J gene: TRBJ2-3; D gene: -; V gene: TRBV5-1